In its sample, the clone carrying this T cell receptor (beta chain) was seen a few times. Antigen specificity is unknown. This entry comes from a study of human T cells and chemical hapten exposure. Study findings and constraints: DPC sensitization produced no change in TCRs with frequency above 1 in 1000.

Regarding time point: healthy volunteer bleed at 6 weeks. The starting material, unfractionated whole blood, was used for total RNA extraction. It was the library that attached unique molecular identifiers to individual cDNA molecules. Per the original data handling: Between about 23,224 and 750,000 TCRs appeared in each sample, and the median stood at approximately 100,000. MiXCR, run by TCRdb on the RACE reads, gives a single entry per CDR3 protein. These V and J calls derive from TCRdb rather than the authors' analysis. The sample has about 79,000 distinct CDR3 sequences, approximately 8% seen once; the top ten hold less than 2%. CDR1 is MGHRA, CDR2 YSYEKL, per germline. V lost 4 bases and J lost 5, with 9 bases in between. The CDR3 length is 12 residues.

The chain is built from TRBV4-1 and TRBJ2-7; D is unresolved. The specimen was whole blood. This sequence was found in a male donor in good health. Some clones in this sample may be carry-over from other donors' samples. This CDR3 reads CASSPRVDEQYF. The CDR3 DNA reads TGCGCCAGCAGCCCCCGAGTCGACGAGCAGTACTTC.